The 3 T cell receptor beta chains below come from one sample, sequenced in a study of spatial heterogeneity in lung cancer (dated by TCRdb to about 2019). Library creation used 5' RACE. Sequencing used a NextSeq 500. Clones were called with MiXCR by TCRdb after fastp trimmed the public reads at Q25, and only in-frame beta chains were retained. Every distinct CDR3 protein forms one entry, paired with its most common genes and DNA. In this sample the table shows 85,000 to 100,000 distinct CDR3 sequences, roughly a fifth of which occur a single time. Together, the top ten hold just over 20% of the sample. Explained via the paper, the time point label denotes: blood at routine non-recurrence follow-up after resection. Sequenced here: PBMCs, sampled at follow-up. These receptors came from a male donor with early-stage non-small cell lung cancer.

This clonotype appeared a few times. The chain couples TRBV24-1 to TRBJ2-5, with 8 bases fitting TRBD1. CDR1 is KGHDR and CDR2 is SFDVKD in the germline V gene. CDR3 length: 15 residues. Trimming removed 4 bases from V and 3 bases from J; junction bases left unmatched: 6. CDR3 nucleotide sequence: TGTGCCACCAGTGACGCGGACAGGGCCAAAGAGACCCAGTACTTC. Translation: CATSDADRAKETQYF.

The V gene is TRBV6-2 or TRBV6-3, the J gene TRBJ1-1, with D hard to call. Germline loops: CDR1 MNHEY, CDR2 SVGEGT. Trimming took off 6 bases at V and 10 bases at J, with 12 bases between the two ends. The CDR3 has 11 amino acids. The CDR3 loop reads CASRAHRGAFF. The CDR3 DNA follows: TGTGCCAGCAGGGCCCACCGGGGAGCTTTCTTT.

The table lists this clonotype with a few counts. The J gene is TRBJ2-5, the V gene TRBV19, with a weak D call TRBD1 (6 bases). CDR1 is LNHDA and CDR2 is SQIVND in the germline V gene (reference sequence). This CDR3 comprises 15 residues. Trimming left V 6 bases short and J 0 bases short, with 14 bases between. The CDR3 reads CASRLSGQNQETQYF. For the CDR3, the DNA is TGTGCCAGTAGGCTCTCCGGACAGAACCAAGAGACCCAGTACTTC.